This T cell receptor (beta chain) emerged from a study of blood T cells in healthy people across ages (dated by TCRdb to between 2015 and 2016). A note on the overall study: In model experiments, template switching captured roughly one uniquely barcoded TCR beta cDNA molecule for every two T cells. To track age-related changes in TCR beta repertoire diversity, the study relied on deep sequencing normalized with unique cDNA molecular identifiers. The study analyzed two additional independent replicas of 1 million unique cDNA reads from the same blood draw for two donors, one aged 18 to 29 and one aged 80 or older. To avoid experimental bias, donors of different ages were randomly spread across the sequencing lanes. The donors were divided into four age groups: young (average about 16 years), middle-aged (about 40), aged (about 60) and long-lived (roughly 82).

The V and J ends are trimmed by 4 bases and 2 bases, leaving 10 bases between them. CDR1 is given as ENHRY and CDR2 as SYGVKD, both from the germline V gene. The CDR3 goes from the cysteine to the phenylalanine over 14 residues. The read is trimmed to its CDR3 DNA, 42 bases read in frame from base 1. Libraries were prepared through 5' RACE. The instrument given in TCRdb is Illumina HiSeq 2500. A second roughly 6 to 12 cycle PCR used a sample-barcoded 5' primer and a J-beta primer mix. Each TCR beta cDNA molecule received a unique molecular identifier from a template-switch 5' adaptor carrying 12 random nucleotides. Each sample yielded at least 2.5 million CDR3-containing paired-end reads. First-strand cDNA synthesis was performed from all RNA using the Mint cDNA synthesis kit, with priming by a TRBC-specific oligonucleotide. After uracil-DNA glycosylase treatment, a first 18-cycle PCR used universal primers M1SS and BC2_uni_R on all cDNA. For the original study's pipeline: For normalization, 1 million high-quality reads were randomly selected from each sample, with every read carrying a distinct molecular identifier. Reads sharing molecular identifiers were discarded rather than binned into consensus sequences. MiTCR, run with a Q25 quality threshold and the strictest error-elimination algorithm, handled CDR3 identification, clonotype clustering and error correction. A nonparametric unseen species model using Euler transformation provided a lower-bound estimate of total TCR beta diversity. Using fastp at Q25 and MiXCR, TCRdb reprocessed the public reads and kept productive beta chains. CDR3 protein sequences are deduplicated, and each keeps its most common genes and DNA. These V and J calls derive from TCRdb rather than the authors' analysis. The sample records around 850,000 distinct CDR3 sequences, under 40% of which are singletons. Jointly, the top ten make up 10% to 15% of the sample.

This clonotype has only a few counts. Its specific antigen is unknown. One base away there is no much larger clone; base qualities are not given. The paper as a whole reports these results and caveats: Observed TCR beta diversity per million T cells fell roughly linearly with age, and a significant reduction was already apparent by age roughly 40. Estimates of total diversity based on one million sequenced T cells were regarded as lower bounds and as underestimates. The CMV infection status of donors was not known, potentially confounding age-related changes in expanded clonotypes. Conclusive comparison of naive and antigen-experienced compartments was prevented by the profiling of bulk unsorted PBMCs. The percentage of naive T cells measured by flow cytometry correlated strongly with observed TCR beta diversity. Compared with the aged group, the long-lived group had more naive CD4+ T cells, fewer expanded clones and increased TCR diversity, a pattern suggesting age selection.

Donors were 39 systemically healthy Caucasian individuals from Russia aged roughly 6 to 100 years. Ten milliliters of peripheral blood were drawn from each donor into EDTA-treated Vacutainer tubes. Ficoll-Paque density-gradient centrifugation was used to isolate PBMCs, with at least 6 million per sample. Trizol reagent was used to extract total RNA from the PBMCs, yielding at least 5 micrograms per sample. Naive CD45RAhigh/CD27high T cell percentages were measured by flow cytometry on a PBMC aliquot from every donor. This clonotype was sampled from a man aged 18 to 35 in good health. Sequences were obtained from blood. The sequence joins TRBV10-3 to TRBJ2-3; the D gene is tentatively TRBD1 or TRBD2, each matching 6 bases. The sequenced DNA: TGTGCCATCAGTGGGGGGGCAGCCACAGATACGCAGTATTTT. This gives the protein CAISGGAATDTQYF.